The 12 T cell receptor beta chains below come from one sample, sequenced in a study of T cell repertoires in cytomegalovirus infection. TCRdb reprocessed the reads with MiXCR, giving one entry per CDR3 protein. The repertoire has about 740,000 distinct CDR3 sequences, 35% of them found once; the top ten carry 2.8%. Source material: PBMCs. These receptors were obtained from a human donor in good health (CMV status not recorded). Some clones in this sample may be carry-over from other donors' samples.

This clonotype was counted only a few times. The chain is built from TRBV7-9 and TRBJ1-2, with a weak D call TRBD1 (6 bases). The CDR3 consists of 14 residues. Trimming took off 4 bases at V and 4 bases at J, with 13 bases between the two ends. CDR1 is SEHNR, CDR2 FQNEAQ, per germline (reference sequence). The CDR3 is CASSSQGTSYGYTF. The CDR3, as DNA: TGTGCCAGCAGCTCACAGGGAACTTCCTATGGCTACACCTTC.

V usage is TRBV6-8 and J usage is TRBJ1-4; TRBD1 might be the D (5 bases). Trimming cost V 0 bases and J 0 bases, with 8 bases left between them. Germline CDR1 reads MNHGY; CDR2 reads SAAAGT. CDR3 length equals 16 residues. The CDR3 nucleotides are TGTGCCAGCAGTTACTCCGGGGGGGCAACTAATGAAAAACTGTTTTTT. This codes for CASSYSGGATNEKLFF.

This clonotype came up a few times. J is TRBJ2-7 and V is TRBV6-6; 12 positions match TRBD1. J gave up 0 bases and V 8 bases, and 8 bases lay outside the gene matches. Germline CDR1 MNHNY, CDR2 SVGAGI (reference sequence). CDR3 size: 16 residues. The DNA for the CDR3 is TGTGCCAGCCGAAGCTCGGGACAGGGGGCCTCCTACGAGCAGTACTTC. Its translation is CASRSSGQGASYEQYF.

This clonotype was picked up a small number of times. The chain recombines TRBV7-6 with TRBJ2-6, with D possibly matching TRBD2 (6 bases). Trimming shortened V by 8 bases and J by 2 bases, and 10 bases separated the two germline ends. CDR3 length: 14 residues. Germline-derived CDR1 and CDR2 are SGHVS and FNYEAQ. The CDR3 DNA sequence: TGTGCCAGCGCGGAGGGGCCTGGGGCCAACGTCCTGACTTTC. It specifies CASAEGPGANVLTF.

The chain uses TRBV7-9 and TRBJ1-5, with D possibly TRBD1 on 5 matching bases. Trimming left V 1 base short and J 3 bases short, with 13 bases between. Germline V CDR1 and CDR2: SEHNR, FQNEAQ (reference sequence). The CDR3 contains 16 residues. The CDR3 DNA reads as TGTGCCAGCAGCTTAGTGGGGACGAAGGCCAATCAGCCCCAGCATTTT. It translates to CASSLVGTKANQPQHF.

Of note for this clonotype: An end of the junction differs from the germline gene, which may be a read error. The rearrangement uses TRBV12-3 or TRBV12-4 and TRBJ2-3, with TRBD2 identical over 9 bases. The CDR3 length is 19 residues. The CDR3 DNA reads TGTGCCAGCAGTTTCCCCAAATTAGCGGGGGCACACCACACAGATACGCAGTCTTTT. This gives the protein CASSFPKLAGAHHTDTQSF.

This clonotype was observed a few times. This chain uses TRBV27 with TRBJ1-4, with TRBD1 as a possible D gene (6 bases). V was shortened by 7 bases and J by 4 bases, with 22 bases between the two germline ends. The CDR3 sequence is 17 residues long. The germline gives CDR1 MNHEY, CDR2 SMNVEV (reference sequence). CDR3 sequence (DNA): TGTGCCAGCACCTACCCAACCCAGGGGCACAATAATGAAAAACTGTTTTTT. Its protein product is CASTYPTQGHNNEKLFF.

This clonotype was counted between two and nine times. J is TRBJ1-2 and V is TRBV7-2; no definite D call. From germline, CDR1 is SGHTA and CDR2 FQGNSA. This CDR3 is built from 13 residues. The ends were cut back, 5 bases at V and 8 bases at J, with 15 bases in the middle. The chain's CDR3 is CASSLNAGYGYTF. CDR3 nucleotide sequence: TGTGCCAGCAGCCTCAACGCGGGGTACGGCTACACCTTC.

In the case of this clonotype: This sequence may be a read error, since a much larger clone differs from it by one base. The conserved phenylalanine or tryptophan is not found at the CDR3 terminus, so this likely reflects a read error. This chain connects TRBV4-1 to TRBJ2-5; D remains unclear. The V end lost 0 bases, the J end lost 1 base, and 9 bases lay between the germline ends. The CDR3 is 15 residues long. Germline CDR1 is MGHRA and CDR2 is YSYEKL. CDR3 residues: CASSQDRNSQETQYL. DNA for the CDR3: TGCGCCAGCAGCCAAGATCGAAATAGCCAAGAGACCCAGTACTTA.

The chain carries TRBV9 and TRBJ2-7, with D maybe TRBD2 (6 bases). The CDR3 is made up of 12 amino acids. Germline V gene sequence: CDR1 SGDLS, CDR2 YYNGEE. The germline V and J ends were trimmed by 4 bases and 9 bases, with 14 bases remaining between them. CDR3 in DNA: TGTGCCAGCAGCCCCGACGGGAGACGGCAGTACTTC. Translation: CASSPDGRRQYF.

The V gene is TRBV6-6, the J gene TRBJ1-6; D is unclear. The V and J ends lost 5 bases and 9 bases respectively, with 23 bases between them. CDR3 size: 17 residues. The germline V gene encodes CDR1 MNHNY and CDR2 SVGAGI (reference sequence). This chain's CDR3 is CASSLNGFLRVASPLHF. The DNA of the CDR3 is TGTGCCAGCAGTCTCAACGGGTTTCTCCGAGTTGCTTCACCCCTCCACTTT.

This clonotype was counted many times. J is TRBJ1-2 and V is TRBV7-2; D unclear. There are 14 residues in the CDR3. Trimming shortened V by 2 bases and J by 7 bases, and 14 bases separated the two germline ends. Germline CDR1 and CDR2: SGHTA and FQGNSA. In nucleotides, the CDR3 is TGTGCCAGCAGCTTATGGACGGACCGTATTGGCTACACCTTC. Its translation: CASSLWTDRIGYTF.